This T cell receptor beta chain was recovered during a study of blood T cell repertoires in COVID-19. About the research overall: Samples representing acute and convalescent COVID-19 were sourced from the United States, Italy and Spain. The analysed material was cDNA or gDNA that came from T cells, B-cell-depleted T cells, or PBMCs.

Per the original data handling: Using reference gene primer amplification, nucleated cell counts were estimated. Profiling relied on immunoSEQ multiplex PCR, and the TCRdb table lists in-frame clones only, not all of them. That table gives V, J and clone size, and the DNA gave D and trimming. The sample records 60,000 or so clones, more than 75% being singletons. This clone was seen just once. Losses at the gene ends were 6 bases for V and 6 bases for J; bases not matched to a gene: 12. The CDR3 loop spans 15 amino acids. The germline V gene has CDR1 MNHEY and CDR2 SVGAGI. Sequencing input: peripheral blood. This chain uses TRBV6-5 with TRBJ2-7; 9 bases line up with TRBD1. The TCR comes from a man aged 60 to 75 with acute or convalescent COVID-19. The chain's CDR3 is CASRESGTGIVEQYF. The CDR3 DNA follows: TGTGCCAGCAGGGAGTCCGGGACAGGGATAGTCGAGCAGTACTTC.